Presented here are 25 T cell receptor beta chains from one specimen sequenced in a study of T cell responses to AZD1222 COVID-19 vaccine. Sequencing was performed with immunoSEQ multiplex PCR; in TCRdb, only in-frame clones are kept and a portion is missing. The sample holds 130,000 to 150,000 clones; about 91% are singletons and the top ten take over 12%. The sequenced sample was peripheral blood, obtained on day 0 of AZD1222 vaccination. The receptors were sampled from an adult in good health.

The chain is built from TRBV12-3 or TRBV12-4 and TRBJ1-2; 10 bases fit TRBD1. Germline trimming cut 1 base from V and 14 bases from J; bases unmatched to any gene: 7. CDR3 size: 13 residues. The DNA of the CDR3 is TGTGCCAGCAGTTTAGGCGACAGGGGGCGGGGGACCTTC. Amino acids: CASSLGDRGRGTF.

V usage is TRBV19 and J usage is TRBJ1-5; D uncertain. Looked up from germline, CDR1 is LNHDA and CDR2 is SQIVND (reference sequence). The CDR3 has 13 residues. Trimming removed 5 bases at V and 3 bases at J, with 8 bases between. CDR3 protein: CASSDVYNQPQHF. As DNA, the CDR3 is TGTGCCAGTAGTGATGTTTACAATCAGCCCCAGCATTTT.

J is TRBJ1-4 and V is TRBV7-9; D gene unclear. This CDR3 has 13 residues. Trimming took 11 bases from V and 4 from J, leaving 14 bases between them. Per germline, CDR1 SEHNR and CDR2 FQNEAQ (reference sequence). The CDR3 here is CAFRGGSNEKLFF. The CDR3 region has the DNA TGTGCCTTCCGAGGAGGGAGTAATGAAAAACTGTTTTTT. Full variable domain (outside the CDR3, taken from reference TRBV7-9 and TRBJ1-4): DTGVSQNPRHKITKRGQNVTFRCDPISEHNRLYWYRQTLGQGPEFLTYFQNEAQLEKSRLLSDRFSAERPKGSFSTLEIQRTEQGDSAMYLCAFRGGSNEKLFFGSGTQLSVL.

Here the CDR3 reads CASSQDGGGTEAFF. CDR3 DNA sequence: TGTGCCAGCAGCCAAGACGGTGGGGGAACTGAAGCTTTCTTT. The genes are TRBV3-1 (or the pseudogene TRBV3-2) and TRBJ1-1, with a tentative D call TRBD1 (5 bases). The CDR3 is 14 amino acids. Germline lookup yields CDR1 LGHDT and CDR2 YNNKEL (reference sequence). The germline V and J ends were trimmed by 0 bases and 5 bases, with 10 bases remaining between them.

The chain employs TRBV4-3 and TRBJ2-1; 9 bases align to TRBD2. The V and J ends lost 0 bases and 7 bases, in that order; junction bases with no gene match: 10. From germline, CDR1 is LGHNA and CDR2 YSLEER. CDR3 length: 17 amino acids. CDR3 residues: CASSQDSAGGTVNEQFF. In DNA, the CDR3 is TGCGCCAGCAGCCAAGACTCAGCGGGGGGAACGGTAAATGAGCAGTTCTTC.

This clone was picked up one time. The rearrangement links TRBV19 to TRBJ2-7; TRBD2 agrees at 9 bases. The CDR3 runs to 14 residues. Looked up from germline, CDR1 is LNHDA and CDR2 is SQIVND (reference sequence). V lost 6 bases to trimming and J lost 5 bases; unmatched junction nucleotides: 8. CDR3 region: CASSPGTSIHEQYF. DNA for the CDR3: TGTGCCAGTAGCCCCGGGACTAGCATCCACGAGCAGTACTTC.

CDR3 residues: CAISDYTAPRGTEAFF. CDR3 bases: TGTGCCATCAGTGACTATACGGCCCCCCGGGGCACTGAAGCTTTCTTT. V usage is TRBV10-3 and J usage is TRBJ1-1; no definite D call. This CDR3 is built from 16 residues. Germline loops: CDR1 ENHRY, CDR2 SYGVKD. V was clipped by 3 bases and J by 4 bases, with 18 bases between them.

This clone was observed a handful of times. The V gene is TRBV27, the J gene TRBJ1-5; D gene unclear. V shed 2 bases and J shed 6 bases, with 14 bases lying between them. The germline gives CDR1 MNHEY, CDR2 SMNVEV (reference sequence). This CDR3 spans 15 amino acids. The CDR3 reads CASSLNYPAAQPQHF. The CDR3 bases are TGTGCCAGCAGTTTAAATTACCCCGCGGCTCAGCCCCAGCATTTT.

The chain uses TRBV18 and TRBJ1-2; the D gene is possibly TRBD1 (5 bases). The CDR3 contains 17 residues. V lost 4 bases and J 0 bases, leaving 18 bases between the germline ends. CDR1 and CDR2 from the germline V gene are KGHSH and LQKENI. CDR3 in DNA: TGTGCCAGCTCACACAGCTCCCAGGGACTTACTAACTATGGCTACACCTTC. Protein: CASSHSSQGLTNYGYTF.

The CDR3 DNA reads TGTGCCAGCAGTGAAATCGTAGCGGGGGCCTACAATGAGCAGTTCTTC. Protein: CASSEIVAGAYNEQFF. The chain joins TRBV6-1 to TRBJ2-1; 9 nucleotides align to TRBD2. Germline V CDR1 and CDR2: MNHNS, SASEGT. J lost 2 bases, V lost 2 bases, and 4 bases had no gene match. The CDR3 loop spans 16 amino acids.

This sequence joins TRBV28 and TRBJ2-3, with D unclear. The CDR3 is 12 residues long. Per germline, CDR1 MDHEN and CDR2 SYDVKM. Trimming shortened V by 6 bases and J by 4 bases, and 8 bases separated the two germline ends. The CDR3 region has the DNA TGTGCCAGCAGACAAATCCCAGATACGCAGTATTTT. Amino acid sequence: CASRQIPDTQYF.

This chain connects TRBV19 to TRBJ2-7, with 9 positions matching TRBD1. This CDR3 region has 13 residues. Trimming removed 7 bases from V and 4 bases from J; junction bases left unmatched: 5. CDR1 is LNHDA, CDR2 SQIVND, per germline (reference sequence). The CDR3 coding sequence is TGTGCCAGTACTGGGACAGGGCTTTACGAGCAGTACTTC. Protein sequence: CASTGTGLYEQYF.

The chain couples TRBV28 to TRBJ1-3, with TRBD1 identical over 7 bases. Germline CDR1 is MDHEN and CDR2 is SYDVKM. V was clipped by 1 base and J by 7 bases; unmatched bases: 4. This CDR3 comprises 14 residues. The CDR3 region is CASSLYRQGNTIYF. The CDR3 bases are TGTGCCAGCAGTTTATATCGACAGGGTAACACCATATATTTT.

The rearrangement uses TRBV3-1 (or the pseudogene TRBV3-2) and TRBJ1-1, with 8 bases fitting TRBD1. The CDR3 has 15 residues. Germline trimming cut 4 bases from V and 0 bases from J; bases unmatched to any gene: 4. The V gene's germline CDR1 is LGHDT and CDR2 YNNKEL (reference sequence). CDR3: CASSPRTGMNTEAFF. In DNA, the CDR3 is TGTGCCAGCAGCCCTCGGACAGGGATGAACACTGAAGCTTTCTTT.

This chain joins TRBV10-3 and TRBJ1-1, with a tentative D call TRBD1 (5 bases). Per the germline V gene, CDR1 is ENHRY and CDR2 is SYGVKD. This CDR3 has 13 residues. V was clipped by 9 bases and J by 2 bases, with 13 bases between them. The CDR3 region has the DNA TGTGCCATACGACAGAGCCTAAACACTGAAGCTTTCTTT. It specifies CAIRQSLNTEAFF.

The CDR3 region is CASSGGGAMLAGELFF. The CDR3, as DNA: TGTGCCAGCAGCGGGGGAGGGGCTATGTTGGCCGGGGAGCTGTTTTTT. The V and J genes are TRBV9 and TRBJ2-2; 7 positions agree with TRBD2. This CDR3 contains 16 residues. V lost 3 bases to trimming and J lost 6 bases; unmatched junction nucleotides: 11. Germline values: CDR1 SGDLS, CDR2 YYNGEE.

This clone was picked up many times. This chain links TRBV13 with TRBJ2-7; D gene unclear. Germline V gene sequence: CDR1 PRHDT, CDR2 FYEKMQ (reference sequence). The ends were cut back, 5 bases at V and 1 base at J, with 12 bases in the middle. The CDR3 loop spans 14 amino acids. The CDR3 bases are TGTGCCAGCAGCACACAATCCCTATCCTACGAGCAGTACTTC. It translates to CASSTQSLSYEQYF.

The chain couples TRBV9 to TRBJ2-1; 12 bases are shared with TRBD2. Losses at the gene ends were 0 bases for V and 10 bases for J; bases not matched to a gene: 5. The CDR3 runs 15 residues. Germline V gene data show CDR1 as SGDLS and CDR2 as YYNGEE. The CDR3 spells CASSVVLAGGSEQFF. For the CDR3, the DNA is TGTGCCAGCAGCGTAGTGCTAGCGGGGGGGAGCGAGCAGTTCTTC.

The V call is TRBV7-3, the J call TRBJ2-4; the D gene could be TRBD1 or TRBD2 (5 bases each). Per germline, CDR1 SGHTA and CDR2 FQGTGA. Trimming cost V 5 bases and J 0 bases, with 11 bases left between them. The CDR3 extends over 15 amino acids. In nucleotides, the CDR3 is TGTGCCAGCAGCCGAGGGACCCTAGCCAAAAACATTCAGTACTTC. It specifies CASSRGTLAKNIQYF.

In its sample, this clone was seen a few times. The J gene is TRBJ1-2, the V gene TRBV4-1; 9 nucleotides align to TRBD1. The junction had 8 bases not matched to a gene; V was cut back by 2 bases and J by 7 bases. CDR3 size: 15 residues. Germline V gene data show CDR1 as MGHRA and CDR2 as YSYEKL. The CDR3 spells CASSQPGTGNPGYTF. In nucleotides, the CDR3 is TGCGCCAGCAGCCAACCCGGGACAGGGAATCCTGGCTACACCTTC.

V usage is TRBV27 and J usage is TRBJ2-2; D unclear. Germline CDR1 MNHEY, CDR2 SMNVEV (reference sequence). Trimming took off 0 bases at V and 0 bases at J, with 8 bases between the two ends. This CDR3 is built from 16 residues. The CDR3 loop reads CASSLSGTANTGELFF. The CDR3 bases are TGTGCCAGCAGTTTATCCGGCACCGCGAACACCGGGGAGCTGTTTTTT.

The chain carries TRBV29-1 and TRBJ1-1; D remains unclear. This CDR3 is built from 13 residues. V lost 5 bases, J lost 2 bases, and 12 bases lay in between. The V gene's germline CDR1 is SQVTM and CDR2 ANQGSEA. CDR3 nucleotide sequence: TGCAGCGTTAAGGAGGGTCGTAACACTGAAGCTTTCTTT. Translating it yields CSVKEGRNTEAFF.

The chain has TRBV9 and TRBJ2-6; D is unresolved. The germline gives CDR1 SGDLS, CDR2 YYNGEE. V was cut by 7 bases and J by 1 base, with 6 bases left in between. The CDR3 runs 13 residues. In DNA, the CDR3 is TGTGCCAGCCGAAGGTCTGGGGCCAACGTCCTGACTTTC. It yields the protein CASRRSGANVLTF.

The V gene is TRBV24-1, the J gene TRBJ2-7, with D possibly being TRBD1 (5 bases). The V gene lost 7 bases and the J gene lost 2 bases, with 14 bases spanning the gap. Germline assignment: CDR1 KGHDR and CDR2 SFDVKD. The CDR3 totals 14 residues. CDR3 nucleotides: TGTGCCACCAGCTTTGACAGACTTACCTACGAGCAGTACTTC. Protein product: CATSFDRLTYEQYF.

The genes are TRBV9 and TRBJ1-6; D is unclear. Per the germline V gene, CDR1 is SGDLS and CDR2 is YYNGEE. Deletions cut 4 bases from V and 0 bases from J, with 8 bases between. The CDR3 is made up of 15 amino acids. DNA of the CDR3: TGTGCCAGCAGCACAACTAGCTCCTATAATTCACCCCTCCACTTT. As protein: CASSTTSSYNSPLHF.